These 11 T cell receptor beta chains were sequenced from one sample in a study of blood T cell repertoires in COVID-19. Sequencing used immunoSEQ multiplex PCR; TCRdb keeps in-frame clones, though not all of them. In the table there are approximately 240,000 clones, around nine tenths of which are singletons. Material for sequencing was peripheral blood. The receptors here all came from a woman in her forties who had recovered from COVID-19.

The chain has TRBV29-1 and TRBJ1-2, with D unresolved. The germline V and J ends were trimmed by 6 bases and 4 bases, with 15 bases remaining between them. This CDR3 spans 13 amino acids. Germline lookup yields CDR1 SQVTM and CDR2 ANQGSEA. The chain's CDR3 is CSVPDGQGYGYTF. CDR3 sequence (DNA): TGCAGCGTCCCCGATGGGCAAGGCTATGGCTACACCTTC.

In this sample, this clone turned up a few times. This chain uses TRBV28 with TRBJ1-5, with D perhaps TRBD1 (5 bases). The germline V gene encodes CDR1 MDHEN and CDR2 SYDVKM. CDR3 length: 15 residues. Trimming left V 3 bases short and J 8 bases short, with 17 bases between. CDR3 nucleotide sequence: TGTGCCAGCAGTTTCCCACAGGATCCTCGTGAGCCCCAGCATTTT. It translates to CASSFPQDPREPQHF. The full variable domain, its missing parts supplied by reference TRBV28 and TRBJ1-5, is DVKVTQSSRYLVKRTGEKVFLECVQDMDHENMFWYRQDPGLGLRLIYFSYDVKMKEKGDIPEGYSVSREKKERFSLILESASTNQTSMYLCASSFPQDPREPQHFGDGTRLSIL.

This clone was observed a few times. This chain uses TRBV3-1 (or the pseudogene TRBV3-2) with TRBJ1-5; a weak D match, TRBD1 (6 bases). Trimming cost V 4 bases and J 3 bases, with 10 bases left between them. Germline CDR1 LGHDT, CDR2 YNNKEL (reference sequence). This CDR3 contains 14 residues. The CDR3 nucleotides are TGTGCCAGCAGCCTCACAGGGAACAATCAGCCCCAGCATTTT. This codes for CASSLTGNNQPQHF.

The chain combines TRBV18 with TRBJ1-2; TRBD1 agrees at 8 bases. Germline assignment: CDR1 KGHSH and CDR2 LQKENI. CDR3 size: 15 residues. Trimming removed 2 bases from V and 0 bases from J; junction bases left unmatched: 2. The CDR3 protein is CASSPRTGTNYGYTF. CDR3 nucleotides: TGTGCCAGCTCACCAAGGACAGGGACTAACTATGGCTACACCTTC.

The chain employs TRBV6-5 and TRBJ1-3; D is possibly TRBD1 (5 bases). Trimming took off 7 bases at V and 4 bases at J, with 14 bases between the two ends. The CDR3 loop spans 14 amino acids. Germline V CDR1 and CDR2: MNHEY, SVGAGI. The chain's CDR3 is CASNSGESGNTIYF. CDR3 in DNA: TGTGCCAGCAATTCGGGGGAAAGCGGAAACACCATATATTTT.

The chain employs TRBV11-3 and TRBJ2-5; D remains unclear. This CDR3 contains 13 residues. CDR1 is SGHNT, CDR2 YENEEA, per germline. The ends were cut back, 3 bases at V and 5 bases at J, with 10 bases in the middle. The CDR3 spells CASSFGSRETQYF. CDR3 nucleotides: TGTGCCAGCAGCTTCGGGTCCCGGGAGACCCAGTACTTC.

The CDR3 bases are TGTGCCAGCAGCCCGGGACAGACTTTCACCGGGGAGCTGTTTTTT. Amino acids: CASSPGQTFTGELFF. The chain links TRBV5-5 to TRBJ2-2, with 7 bases identical to TRBD1. Germline loops: CDR1 SGHKS, CDR2 YYEKEE (reference sequence). V shed 4 bases, J shed 4 bases, and the junction held 7 bases outside the gene matches. The CDR3 has 15 residues.

The chain is built from TRBV6-5 and TRBJ2-4; TRBD1 aligns across 7 bases. The CDR3 is made up of 14 amino acids. Unmatched junction bases numbered 5, after V lost 7 bases and J lost 2 bases. Germline values: CDR1 MNHEY, CDR2 SVGAGI. For the CDR3, the DNA is TGTGCCAGCACCACAGGGGAAACCAAAAACATTCAGTACTTC. Its translation: CASTTGETKNIQYF.

The V call is TRBV12-3 or TRBV12-4, the J call TRBJ1-5; D unresolved. The CDR3 extends over 12 amino acids. V shed 7 bases and J shed 2 bases, with 6 bases lying between them. CDR3 sequence (DNA): TGTGCCAGCACCCGGGGCAATCAGCCCCAGCATTTT. Translating it yields CASTRGNQPQHF.

The chain carries TRBV7-8 and TRBJ2-3, with 8 bases that match TRBD1. This CDR3 is 16 amino acids long. Germline CDR1 and CDR2: SGHVS and FQNEAQ. The ends lost 5 bases at V and 1 base at J; junction bases unmatched: 8. CDR3 residues: CASSNKGQARTDTQYF. CDR3 DNA sequence: TGTGCCAGCAGCAACAAGGGACAGGCTCGCACAGATACGCAGTATTTT.

The CDR3 DNA follows: TGTGCCAGCAGTTTATTAGGGGGATCAACCTACGAGCAGTACTTC. Its translation is CASSLLGGSTYEQYF. The J gene is TRBJ2-7, the V gene TRBV27, with TRBD1 as a possible D gene (6 bases). The CDR3 length is 15 residues. Trimming took off 1 base at V and 2 bases at J, with 12 bases between the two ends. CDR1 is MNHEY, CDR2 SMNVEV, per germline (reference sequence).